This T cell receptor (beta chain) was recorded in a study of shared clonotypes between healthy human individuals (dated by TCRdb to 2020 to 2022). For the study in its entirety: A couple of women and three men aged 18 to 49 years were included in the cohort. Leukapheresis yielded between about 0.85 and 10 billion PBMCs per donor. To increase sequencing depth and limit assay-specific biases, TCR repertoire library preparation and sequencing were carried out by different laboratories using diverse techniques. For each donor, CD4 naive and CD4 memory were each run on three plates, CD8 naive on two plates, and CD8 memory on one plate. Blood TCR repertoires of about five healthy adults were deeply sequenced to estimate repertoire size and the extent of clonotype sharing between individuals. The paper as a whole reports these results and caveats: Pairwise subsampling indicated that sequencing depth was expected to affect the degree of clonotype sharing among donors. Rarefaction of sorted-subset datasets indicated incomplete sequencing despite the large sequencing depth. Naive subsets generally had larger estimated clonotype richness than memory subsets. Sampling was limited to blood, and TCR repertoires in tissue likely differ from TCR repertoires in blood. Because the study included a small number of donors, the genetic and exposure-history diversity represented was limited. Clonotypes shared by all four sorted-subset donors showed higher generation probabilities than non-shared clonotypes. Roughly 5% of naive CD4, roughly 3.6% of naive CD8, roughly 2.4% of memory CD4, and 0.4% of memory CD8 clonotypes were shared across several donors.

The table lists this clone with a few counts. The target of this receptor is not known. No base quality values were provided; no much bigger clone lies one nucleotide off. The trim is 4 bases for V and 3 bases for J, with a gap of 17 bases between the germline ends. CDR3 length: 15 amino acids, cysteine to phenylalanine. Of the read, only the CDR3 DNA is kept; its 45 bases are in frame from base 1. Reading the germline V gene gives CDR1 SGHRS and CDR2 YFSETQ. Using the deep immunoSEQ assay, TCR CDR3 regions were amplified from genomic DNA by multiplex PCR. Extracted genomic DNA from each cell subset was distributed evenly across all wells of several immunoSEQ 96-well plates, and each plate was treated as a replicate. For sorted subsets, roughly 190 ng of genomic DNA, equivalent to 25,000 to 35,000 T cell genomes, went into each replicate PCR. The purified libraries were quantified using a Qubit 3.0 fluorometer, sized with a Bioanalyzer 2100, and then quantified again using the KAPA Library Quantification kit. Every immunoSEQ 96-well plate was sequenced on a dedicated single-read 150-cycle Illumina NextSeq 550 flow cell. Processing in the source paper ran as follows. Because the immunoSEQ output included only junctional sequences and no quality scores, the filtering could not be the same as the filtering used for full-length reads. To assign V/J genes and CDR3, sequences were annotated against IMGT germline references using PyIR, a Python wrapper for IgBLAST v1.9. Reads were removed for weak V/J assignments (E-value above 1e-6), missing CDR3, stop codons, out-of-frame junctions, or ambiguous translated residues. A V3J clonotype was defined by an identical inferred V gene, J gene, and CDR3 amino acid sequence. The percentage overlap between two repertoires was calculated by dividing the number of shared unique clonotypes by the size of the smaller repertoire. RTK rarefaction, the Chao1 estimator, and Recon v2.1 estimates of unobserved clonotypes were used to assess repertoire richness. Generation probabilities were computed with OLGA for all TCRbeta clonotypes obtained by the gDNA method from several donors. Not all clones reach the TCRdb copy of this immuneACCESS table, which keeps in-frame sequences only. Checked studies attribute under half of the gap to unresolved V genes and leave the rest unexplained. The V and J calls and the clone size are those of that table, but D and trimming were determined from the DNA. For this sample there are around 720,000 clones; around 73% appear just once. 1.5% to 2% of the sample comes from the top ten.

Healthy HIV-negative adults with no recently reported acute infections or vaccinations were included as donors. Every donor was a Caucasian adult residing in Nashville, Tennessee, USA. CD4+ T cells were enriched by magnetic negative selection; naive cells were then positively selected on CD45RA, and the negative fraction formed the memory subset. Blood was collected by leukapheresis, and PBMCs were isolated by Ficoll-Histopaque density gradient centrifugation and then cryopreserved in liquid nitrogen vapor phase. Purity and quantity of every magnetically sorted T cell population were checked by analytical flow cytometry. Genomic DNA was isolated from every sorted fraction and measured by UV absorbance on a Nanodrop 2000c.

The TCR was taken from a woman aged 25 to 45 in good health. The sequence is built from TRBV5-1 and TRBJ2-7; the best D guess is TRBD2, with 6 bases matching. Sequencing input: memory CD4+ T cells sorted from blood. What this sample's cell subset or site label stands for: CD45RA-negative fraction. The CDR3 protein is CASSPGSSGFYEQYF. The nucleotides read TGCGCCAGCAGCCCCGGGAGTTCGGGATTCTACGAGCAGTACTTC.